Included here is one TCR beta chain sequence, with context. CDR1 is SGHDN and CDR2 is FVKESK in the germline V gene. CDR3 length: 16 residues. Trimming shortened V by 4 bases and J by 0 bases, and 14 bases separated the two germline ends. Methods used by the authors: Amplification of reference gene primers was used by the study to estimate nucleated cell counts. Method: immunoSEQ multiplex PCR; TCRdb's copy keeps in-frame clones and lacks some. V and J calls and clone size are those listed in that table; D and trimming were worked out from the DNA. This table holds 300,000 to 350,000 clones, approximately 88% found once. This entry belongs to a study of blood T cell repertoires in COVID-19.

The clonotype originates from a man aged 25-45 years with COVID-19, enrolled during active disease. The V gene is TRBV14, the J gene TRBJ2-3; TRBD1 is a possible D gene (6 bases). Input material: peripheral blood. The CDR3 loop is CASSLLPGHSTDTQYF. In DNA, the CDR3 is TGTGCCAGCAGCCTCCTACCGGGACATAGCACAGATACGCAGTATTTT.